This is a list of T cell receptor beta chains from one sample in a study of cytomegalovirus exposure and HLA in healthy donors. TCRdb's copy holds only in-frame clones and misses some; the assay was immunoSEQ multiplex PCR. The table shows about 120,000 clones, with around 80% occurring only once. Sequenced input: PBMCs. These receptors all stem from a female donor in good health and CMV-seropositive. Both conserved end residues are part of each CDR3. Expanded clones are given a class, and other clones once, few, many or no size at all.

v_gene	j_gene	abundance	CDR3aa
TRBV7-9	TRBJ1-2	NA	CASSLYEDGYTF
TRBV9	TRBJ2-5	NA	CASSVAGFQETQYF
TRBV7-9	TRBJ2-1	NA	CASSRGGSSYNEQFF
TRBV7-9	TRBJ2-5	NA	CASSFGSGNQETQYF
TRBV11-2	TRBJ2-1	NA	CASSSLSLRDIRNEQFF
TRBV15	TRBJ2-7	NA	CATSAPNSGGTYEQYF
TRBV6-1	TRBJ1-1	few	CARAGWNTEAFF
TRBV28	TRBJ1-3	NA	CASSIGGLAGNTIYF
TRBV5-1	TRBJ1-2	few	CASSSTGTIRANYGYTF
TRBV10-3	TRBJ1-1	NA	CAISDRQGNTEAFF
TRBV11-2	TRBJ2-5	NA	CASSTIAGQETQYF
TRBV5-4	TRBJ2-7	few	CASSDRDSTYEQYF
TRBV5-6	TRBJ1-1	few	CASSLVPLEAFF
TRBV4-2	TRBJ2-5	NA	CASSQDVQVYF
TRBV5-1	TRBJ1-2	NA	CASSPREGIGYTF
TRBV19	TRBJ2-4	NA	CASSIALGGGQQLAKNIQYF
TRBV7-3	TRBJ2-2	NA	CASSLLGGLSTGELFF
TRBV6-6	TRBJ2-3	few	CASSWGQTTDTQYF
TRBV5-1	TRBJ2-2	NA	CASSLSLRRGTGELFF
TRBV13	TRBJ1-6	NA	CASSPTGGEPGSPLHF
TRBV4-2	TRBJ1-3	NA	CASSQDRGGGNTIYF
TRBV5-4	TRBJ1-4	NA	CASSSRQGSDEKLFF
TRBV19	TRBJ2-7	NA	CASRKQGGTGAYEQYF
TRBV7-3	TRBJ2-1	once	CASSKQGAQEQFF
TRBV29-1	TRBJ2-5	NA	CTILRTEEETQYF